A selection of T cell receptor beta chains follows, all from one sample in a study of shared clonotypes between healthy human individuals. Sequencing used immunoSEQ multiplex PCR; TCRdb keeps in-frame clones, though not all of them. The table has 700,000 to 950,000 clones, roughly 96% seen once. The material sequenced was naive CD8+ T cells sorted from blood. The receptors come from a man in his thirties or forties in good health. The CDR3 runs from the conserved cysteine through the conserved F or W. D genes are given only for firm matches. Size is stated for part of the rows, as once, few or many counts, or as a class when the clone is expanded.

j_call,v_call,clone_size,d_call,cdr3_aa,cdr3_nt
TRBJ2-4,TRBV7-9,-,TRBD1,CASSPRTGGVVNIQYF,TGTGCCAGCAGCCCAAGGACAGGGGGCGTCGTAAACATTCAGTACTTC
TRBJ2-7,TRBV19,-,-,CASTPAVVRSYEQYF,TGTGCCAGTACCCCAGCCGTTGTTCGCTCCTACGAGCAGTACTTC
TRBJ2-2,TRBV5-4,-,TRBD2,CASSLVAGGTGELFF,TGTGCCAGCAGCTTGGTCGCGGGAGGGACCGGGGAGCTGTTTTTT
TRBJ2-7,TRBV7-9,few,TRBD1,CASSWGVRTGLEQYF,TGTGCCAGCAGTTGGGGAGTTAGGACAGGACTCGAGCAGTACTTC
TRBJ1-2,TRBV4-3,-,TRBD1,CASSQDKGAGYGYTF,TGCGCCAGCAGCCAAGACAAGGGGGCGGGCTATGGCTACACCTTC
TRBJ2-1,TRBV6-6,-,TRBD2,CASSSTSPRLGNEQFF,TGTGCCAGCAGTTCGACTAGCCCCCGACTAGGCAATGAGCAGTTCTTC
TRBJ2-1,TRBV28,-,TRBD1,CASRTRTGVFYNEQFF,TGTGCCAGCAGAACTAGGACAGGGGTTTTCTACAATGAGCAGTTCTTC
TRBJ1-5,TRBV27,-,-,CASSSGVGQPQHF,TGTGCCAGCAGCTCAGGGGTAGGTCAGCCCCAGCATTTT
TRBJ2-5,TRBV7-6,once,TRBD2,CASKGLAGEETQYF,TGTGCCAGCAAGGGGCTAGCGGGAGAAGAGACCCAGTACTTC
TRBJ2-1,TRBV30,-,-,CAWVRRSYNEQFF,TGTGCCTGGGTCAGGAGATCCTACAATGAGCAGTTCTTC
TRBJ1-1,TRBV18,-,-,CASHLGGSLNTEAFF,TGTGCCAGCCACCTGGGGGGGTCCCTGAACACTGAAGCTTTCTTT
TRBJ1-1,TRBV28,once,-,CASSFQESDLNTEAFF,TGTGCCAGCAGTTTTCAGGAATCGGATTTGAACACTGAAGCTTTCTTT
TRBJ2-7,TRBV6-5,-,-,CASSYSGPSDYEQYF,TGTGCCAGCAGTTACTCGGGTCCCAGCGACTACGAGCAGTACTTC
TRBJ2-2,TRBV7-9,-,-,CASSLSESTGELFF,TGTGCCAGCAGCCTTTCCGAGAGTACCGGGGAGCTGTTTTTT
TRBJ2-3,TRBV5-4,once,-,CASSSGLPPDTQYF,TGTGCCAGCAGCTCAGGACTACCTCCGGATACGCAGTATTTT
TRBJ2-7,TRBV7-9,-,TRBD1,CASTPGGYHEQYF,TGTGCCAGCACCCCAGGGGGATACCACGAGCAGTACTTC
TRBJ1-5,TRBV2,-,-,CASTAGQGGQPQHF,TGTGCCAGCACCGCGGGCCAGGGCGGTCAGCCCCAGCATTTT
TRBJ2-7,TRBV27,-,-,CASRFSGAAYEQYF,TGTGCCAGCAGATTCTCGGGGGCCGCCTACGAGCAGTACTTC
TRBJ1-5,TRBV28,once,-,CASTSSRAGAYSNQPQHF,TGTGCCAGCACCTCCTCCCGGGCAGGCGCCTATAGCAATCAGCCCCAGCATTTT
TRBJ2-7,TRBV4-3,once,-,CASSQDATGYLSYEQYF,TGCGCCAGCAGCCAAGATGCGACAGGCTACTTATCCTACGAGCAGTACTTC
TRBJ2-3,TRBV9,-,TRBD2,CASSASGRGADTQYF,TGTGCCAGCAGCGCTAGCGGGAGGGGGGCAGATACGCAGTATTTT
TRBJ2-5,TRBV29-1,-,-,CSVIPPLSWETQYF,TGCAGCGTTATACCGCCCCTATCCTGGGAGACCCAGTACTTC
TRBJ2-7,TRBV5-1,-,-,CASSLTGSHEQYF,TGCGCCAGCAGCTTAACAGGGAGCCACGAGCAGTACTTC
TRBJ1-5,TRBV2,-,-,CASGGQPQHF,TGTGCCAGCGGGGGACAGCCCCAGCATTTT
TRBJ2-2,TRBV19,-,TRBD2,CASRRGTSGSGELFF,TGTGCCAGTAGAAGAGGGACTAGCGGTTCCGGGGAGCTGTTTTTT
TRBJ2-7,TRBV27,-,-,CASSLSRSSYEQYF,TGTGCCAGCAGTTTGAGCCGGAGCTCCTACGAGCAGTACTTC
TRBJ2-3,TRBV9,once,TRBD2,CASSVWQGGSTDTQYF,TGTGCCAGCAGCGTTTGGCAGGGAGGGAGCACAGATACGCAGTATTTT
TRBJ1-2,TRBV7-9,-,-,CASRGFVDSLLGYTF,TGTGCCAGCAGGGGGTTCGTTGACAGCCTTTTGGGCTACACCTTC
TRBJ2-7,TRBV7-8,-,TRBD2,CASSSTSGIGYEQYF,TGTGCCAGCAGCTCAACTAGCGGGATAGGCTACGAGCAGTACTTC
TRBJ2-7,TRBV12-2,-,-,CASRSKTGRESGSCYEQYF,TGTGCAAGTCGCTCCAAGACAGGGAGAGAAAGCGGGAGCTGTTACGAGCAGTACTTC
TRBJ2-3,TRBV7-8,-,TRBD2,CASSLVLAGIDTQYF,TGTGCCAGCAGCTTAGTCCTAGCGGGAATAGATACGCAGTATTTT
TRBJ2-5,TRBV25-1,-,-,CASSRGSQETQYF,TGTGCCAGCAGTCGGGGATCCCAAGAGACCCAGTACTTC
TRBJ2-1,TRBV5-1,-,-,CASSLGGGLLADYNEQFF,TGCGCCAGCAGCTTGGGCGGAGGGTTGCTAGCTGACTACAATGAGCAGTTCTTC
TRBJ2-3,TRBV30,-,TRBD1,CAWSVGQGGTDTQYF,TGTGCCTGGAGTGTAGGACAGGGGGGCACAGATACGCAGTATTTT
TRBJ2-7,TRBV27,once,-,CASSFGTRPTYEQYF,TGTGCCAGCAGTTTTGGAACTAGGCCTACCTACGAGCAGTACTTC
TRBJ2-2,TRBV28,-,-,CASSAFPGGQTDGELFF,TGTGCCAGCAGTGCCTTCCCAGGAGGACAAACGGACGGGGAGCTGTTTTTT
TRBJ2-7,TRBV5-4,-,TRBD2,CASSSDPGLAGMEQYF,TGTGCCAGCAGCTCCGATCCGGGACTAGCGGGGATGGAGCAGTACTTC
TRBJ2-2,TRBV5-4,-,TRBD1,CASSLQGAAGELFF,TGTGCCAGCAGCCTACAGGGGGCCGCCGGGGAGCTGTTTTTT
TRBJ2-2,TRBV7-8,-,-,CASSSQAGQRMWNTGELFF,TGTGCCAGCAGCTCGCAGGCAGGGCAGCGAATGTGGAACACCGGGGAGCTGTTTTTT
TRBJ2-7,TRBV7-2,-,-,CASSLSKGALRGSSYEQYF,TGTGCCAGCAGCTTAAGCAAGGGGGCTTTGCGGGGGAGCTCCTACGAGCAGTACTTC
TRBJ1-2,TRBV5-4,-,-,CASSFRNSYGYTF,TGTGCCAGCAGCTTTCGCAACAGCTATGGCTACACCTTC
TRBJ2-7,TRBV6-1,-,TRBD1,CASVGDRGGYEQYF,TGTGCCAGCGTGGGGGACAGGGGAGGCTACGAGCAGTACTTC
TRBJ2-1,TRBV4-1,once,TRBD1,CASSQDYPPGQGLSEQFF,TGCGCCAGCAGCCAAGATTACCCACCGGGACAGGGACTCTCAGAGCAGTTCTTC
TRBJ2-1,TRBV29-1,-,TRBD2,CSTRTSGRYNEQFF,TGCAGCACCCGGACTAGCGGGAGGTACAATGAGCAGTTCTTC
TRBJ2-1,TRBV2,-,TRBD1,CASSEVGTGVYNEQFF,TGTGCCAGCAGTGAAGTTGGGACAGGGGTCTACAATGAGCAGTTCTTC
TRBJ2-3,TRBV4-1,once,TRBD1,CASSQDDRGRVAGGTDTQYF,TGCGCCAGCAGCCAAGATGACAGGGGGCGCGTGGCGGGAGGAACAGATACGCAGTATTTT
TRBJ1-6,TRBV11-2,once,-,CASSFFGDNSPLHF,TGTGCCAGCAGCTTCTTTGGGGATAATTCACCCCTCCACTTT
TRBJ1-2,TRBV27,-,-,CASSVGPRHGANYGYTF,TGTGCCAGCAGCGTTGGCCCCCGGCACGGAGCTAACTATGGCTACACCTTC
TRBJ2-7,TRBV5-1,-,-,CASSLDSAYEQYF,TGCGCCAGCAGCTTGGATAGTGCCTACGAGCAGTACTTC
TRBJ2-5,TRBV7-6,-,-,CASSLGGGETQYF,TGTGCCAGCAGCTTAGGTGGGGGAGAGACCCAGTACTTC
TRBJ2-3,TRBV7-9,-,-,CASSSPVKDTQYF,TGTGCCAGCAGCTCCCCAGTGAAAGATACGCAGTATTTT
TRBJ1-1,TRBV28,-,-,CASSFEASFTEAFF,TGTGCCAGCAGTTTCGAAGCTAGTTTCACTGAAGCTTTCTTT
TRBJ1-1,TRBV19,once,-,CASTLGNTEAFF,TGTGCCAGTACCTTAGGGAATACTGAAGCTTTCTTT
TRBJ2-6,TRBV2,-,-,CASSEEGGPSGANVLTF,TGTGCCAGCAGTGAAGAAGGGGGTCCGTCTGGGGCCAACGTCCTGACTTTC
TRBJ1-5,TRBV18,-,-,CASSPAGMGNQPQHF,TGTGCCAGCTCACCTGCGGGCATGGGCAATCAGCCCCAGCATTTT
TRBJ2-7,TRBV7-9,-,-,CASSLISGYEQYF,TGTGCCAGCAGCTTAATCTCAGGGTACGAGCAGTACTTC